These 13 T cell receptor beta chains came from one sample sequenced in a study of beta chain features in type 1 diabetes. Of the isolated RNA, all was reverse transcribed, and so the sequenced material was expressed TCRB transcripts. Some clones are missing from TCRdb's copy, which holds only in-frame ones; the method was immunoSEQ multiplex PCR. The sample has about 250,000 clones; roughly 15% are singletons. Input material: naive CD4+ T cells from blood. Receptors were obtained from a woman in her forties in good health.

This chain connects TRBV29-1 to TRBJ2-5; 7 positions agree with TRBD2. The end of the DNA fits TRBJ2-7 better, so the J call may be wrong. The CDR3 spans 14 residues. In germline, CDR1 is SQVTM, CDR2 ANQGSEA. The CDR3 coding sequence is TGCAGCGTTGAACTAGCGGAGAGTTACTACGAGCAGTACTTC. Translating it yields CSVELAESYYEQYF.

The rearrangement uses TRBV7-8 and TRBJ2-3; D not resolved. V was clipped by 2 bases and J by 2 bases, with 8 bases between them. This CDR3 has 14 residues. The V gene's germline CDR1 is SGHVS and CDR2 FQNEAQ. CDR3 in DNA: TGTGCCAGCAGCTTACGGTTCCTCACAGATACGCAGTATTTT. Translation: CASSLRFLTDTQYF.

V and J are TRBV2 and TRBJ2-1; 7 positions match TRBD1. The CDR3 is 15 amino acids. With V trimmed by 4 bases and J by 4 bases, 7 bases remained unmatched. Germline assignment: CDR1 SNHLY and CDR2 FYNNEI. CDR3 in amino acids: CASSVRDRFYNEQFF. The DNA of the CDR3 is TGTGCCAGCAGTGTTCGGGACAGATTTTACAATGAGCAGTTCTTC.

The CDR3 coding sequence is TGCGCCAGCAGCCAAGAGGGACAGGGAGTCTACGAGCAGTACTTC. Translating gives CASSQEGQGVYEQYF. This sequence joins TRBV4-3 and TRBJ2-7, with 9 bases that match TRBD1. Per germline, CDR1 LGHNA and CDR2 YSLEER. The V segment lost 0 bases and the J segment 3 bases; nucleotides outside the gene matches: 3. The CDR3 is made up of 15 amino acids.

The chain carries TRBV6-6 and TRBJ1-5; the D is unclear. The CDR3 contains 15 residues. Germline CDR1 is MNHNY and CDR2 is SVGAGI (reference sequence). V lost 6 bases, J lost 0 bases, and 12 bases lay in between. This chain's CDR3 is CASSYKRSSNQPQHF. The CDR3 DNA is TGTGCCAGCAGCTACAAGAGGAGTAGCAATCAGCCCCAGCATTTT.

The CDR3 DNA reads TGTGCCATCAGCGACTATGCTAACTATGGCTACACCTTC. It encodes CAISDYANYGYTF. The chain recombines TRBV10-3 with TRBJ1-2; D gene unclear. Trimming removed 6 bases from V and 0 bases from J, with 8 bases in between. The germline V gene has CDR1 ENHRY and CDR2 SYGVKD. The CDR3 covers 13 residues.

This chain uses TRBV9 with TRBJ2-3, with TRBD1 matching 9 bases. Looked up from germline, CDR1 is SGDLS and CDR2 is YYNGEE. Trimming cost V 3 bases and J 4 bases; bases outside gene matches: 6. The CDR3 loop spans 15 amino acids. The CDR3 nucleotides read TGTGCCAGCAGCGCCCGGGACAGGGCTTCAGATACGCAGTATTTT. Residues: CASSARDRASDTQYF. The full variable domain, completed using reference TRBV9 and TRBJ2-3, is DSGVTQTPKHLITATGQRVTLRCSPRSGDLSVYWYQQSLDQGLQFLIQYYNGEERAKGNILERFSAQQFPDLHSELNLSSLELGDSALYFCASSARDRASDTQYFGPGTRLTVL.

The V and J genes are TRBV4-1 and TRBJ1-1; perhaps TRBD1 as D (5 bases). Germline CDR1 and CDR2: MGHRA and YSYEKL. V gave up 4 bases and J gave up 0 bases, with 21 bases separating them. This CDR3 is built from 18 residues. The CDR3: CASSLSSGGRPLNTEAFF. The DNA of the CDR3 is TGCGCCAGCAGCCTCAGCTCGGGGGGGAGACCTTTGAACACTGAAGCTTTCTTT.

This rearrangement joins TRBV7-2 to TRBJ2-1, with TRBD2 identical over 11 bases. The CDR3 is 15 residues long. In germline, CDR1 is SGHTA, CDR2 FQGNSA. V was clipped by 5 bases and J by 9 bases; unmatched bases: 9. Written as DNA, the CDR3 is TGTGCCAGCAGCCTCTTAGCGGGGGGGCTGGGTGAGCAGTTCTTC. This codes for CASSLLAGGLGEQFF.

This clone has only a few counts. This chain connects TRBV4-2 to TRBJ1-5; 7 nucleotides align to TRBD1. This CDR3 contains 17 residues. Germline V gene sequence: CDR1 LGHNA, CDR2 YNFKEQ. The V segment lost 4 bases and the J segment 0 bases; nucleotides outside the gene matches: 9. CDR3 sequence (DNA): TGTGCCAGCAGCCCCTTGTCCAGGGGGGATAGCAATCAGCCCCAGCATTTT. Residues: CASSPLSRGDSNQPQHF.

In DNA form, the CDR3 reads TGTGCCAGCAGCTTAGGTCGGGGGACCACCTACAATGAGCAGTTCTTC. Protein: CASSLGRGTTYNEQFF. This chain links TRBV11-2 with TRBJ2-1; weak D call: TRBD2 (6 bases). This CDR3 has 16 amino acids. Germline CDR1 and CDR2: SGHAT and FQNNGV. Trimming took off 1 base at V and 2 bases at J, with 12 bases between the two ends.

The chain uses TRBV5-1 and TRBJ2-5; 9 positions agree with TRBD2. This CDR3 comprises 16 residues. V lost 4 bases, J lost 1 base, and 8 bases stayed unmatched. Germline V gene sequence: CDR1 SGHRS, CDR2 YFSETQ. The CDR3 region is CASSLFTTSGQETQYF. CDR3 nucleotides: TGCGCCAGCAGCCTCTTCACGACTAGCGGCCAAGAGACCCAGTACTTC.

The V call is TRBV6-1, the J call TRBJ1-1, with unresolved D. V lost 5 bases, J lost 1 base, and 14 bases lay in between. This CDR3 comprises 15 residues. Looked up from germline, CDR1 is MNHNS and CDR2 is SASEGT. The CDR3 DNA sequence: TGTGCCAGCAGTCCGCGAAGTTTAGAGAACACTGAAGCTTTCTTT. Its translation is CASSPRSLENTEAFF.